This entry is about one T cell receptor (beta chain). The germline V gene encodes CDR1 SGHDN and CDR2 FVKESK. This CDR3 has 13 amino acids. After removal of 4 bases from V and 5 bases from J, the junction contained 2 bases not matched to a gene. This specimen comes from a study of cytomegalovirus exposure and HLA in healthy donors. PCR was performed using 60 Vbeta and 13 Jbeta primers. Here immunoSEQ multiplex PCR was the method, and the copy in TCRdb shows in-frame clones only, minus some. The sample contains roughly 120,000 clones, over 60% of which appear only once. The specimen sequenced was PBMCs. The chain carries TRBV14 and TRBJ2-3; 8 nucleotides align to TRBD1. The clonotype originates from a man in his forties or fifties in good health and CMV-seronegative. CDR3 DNA: TGTGCCAGCAGCCGACAGGGGTTAGATACGCAGTATTTT. It encodes CASSRQGLDTQYF.